The sequence of this TCR beta chain was determined in a study of blood T cell repertoires in COVID-19. Whole-study context: Samples taken during acute and convalescent COVID-19 were collected in the United States, Italy and Spain. In each case, the material was cDNA or gDNA derived from T cells, B-cell-depleted T cells, or PBMCs.

Profiled with immunoSEQ multiplex PCR; TCRdb holds only in-frame clones, not every one. The sample consists of about 240,000 clones, roughly 87% of them appearing once. In germline, CDR1 is KGHSH, CDR2 LQKENI. The CDR3 has 15 residues. With V trimmed by 4 bases and J by 8 bases, 8 bases remained unmatched. This clonotype was sampled from a man in his 60s who had recovered from COVID-19. This sequence joins TRBV18 and TRBJ1-4; 9 bases fit TRBD1. Sequencing was carried out using peripheral blood. The chain's CDR3 is CASSLGQGGAEKLFF. The CDR3, as DNA: TGTGCCAGCTCACTGGGACAGGGTGGAGCGGAAAAACTGTTTTTT.